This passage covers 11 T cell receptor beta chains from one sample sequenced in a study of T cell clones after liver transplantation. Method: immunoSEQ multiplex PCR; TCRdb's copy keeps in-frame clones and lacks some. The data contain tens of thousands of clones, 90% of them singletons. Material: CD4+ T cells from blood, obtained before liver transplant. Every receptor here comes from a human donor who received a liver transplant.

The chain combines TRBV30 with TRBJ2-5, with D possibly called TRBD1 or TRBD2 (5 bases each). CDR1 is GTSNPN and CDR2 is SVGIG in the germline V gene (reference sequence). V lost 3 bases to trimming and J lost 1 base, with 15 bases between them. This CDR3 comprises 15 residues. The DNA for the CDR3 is TGTGCCTGGAGCCCCCTCGGGACCCCCCAAGAGACCCAGTACTTC. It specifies CAWSPLGTPQETQYF.

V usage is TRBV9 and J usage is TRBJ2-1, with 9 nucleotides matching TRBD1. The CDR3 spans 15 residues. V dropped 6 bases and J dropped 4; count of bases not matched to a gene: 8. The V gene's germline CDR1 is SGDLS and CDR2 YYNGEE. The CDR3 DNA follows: TGTGCCAGCAACAAACAGGGGGCGGCTTACAATGAGCAGTTCTTC. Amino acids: CASNKQGAAYNEQFF.

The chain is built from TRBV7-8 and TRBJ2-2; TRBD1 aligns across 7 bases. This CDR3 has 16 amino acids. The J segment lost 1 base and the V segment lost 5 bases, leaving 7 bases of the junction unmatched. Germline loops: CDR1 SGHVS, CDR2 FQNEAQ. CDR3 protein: CASSRVDRVNTGELFF. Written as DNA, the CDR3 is TGTGCCAGCAGCCGAGTAGACAGGGTGAACACCGGGGAGCTGTTTTTT.

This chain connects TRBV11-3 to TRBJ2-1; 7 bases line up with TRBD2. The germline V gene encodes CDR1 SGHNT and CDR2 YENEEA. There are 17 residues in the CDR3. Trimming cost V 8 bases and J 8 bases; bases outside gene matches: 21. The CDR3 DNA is TGTGCCAGCGCCATGTATCTAGCGGTGACTCGGTGGGATGAGCAGTTCTTC. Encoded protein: CASAMYLAVTRWDEQFF.

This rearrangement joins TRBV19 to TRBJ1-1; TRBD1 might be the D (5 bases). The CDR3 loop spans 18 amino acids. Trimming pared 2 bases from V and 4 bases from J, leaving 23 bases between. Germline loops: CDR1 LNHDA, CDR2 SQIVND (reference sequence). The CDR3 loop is CASSISGWGEEGSTEAFF. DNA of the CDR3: TGTGCCAGTAGTATAAGTGGTTGGGGGGAGGAGGGTTCCACTGAAGCTTTCTTT.

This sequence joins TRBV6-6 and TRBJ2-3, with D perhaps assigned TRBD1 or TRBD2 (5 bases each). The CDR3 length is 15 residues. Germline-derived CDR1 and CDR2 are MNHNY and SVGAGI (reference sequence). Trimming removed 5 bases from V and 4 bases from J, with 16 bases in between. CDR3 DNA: TGTGCCAGCAGTGACCGGGGCGGCGGCTCAGATACGCAGTATTTT. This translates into CASSDRGGGSDTQYF.

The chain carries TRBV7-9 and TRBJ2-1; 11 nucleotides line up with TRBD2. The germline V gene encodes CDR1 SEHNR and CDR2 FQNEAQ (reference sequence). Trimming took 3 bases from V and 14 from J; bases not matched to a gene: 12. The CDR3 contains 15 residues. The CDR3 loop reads CASSFPLAGGEREFF. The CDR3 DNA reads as TGTGCCAGCAGCTTCCCGTTAGCGGGAGGGGAGAGGGAGTTCTTC.

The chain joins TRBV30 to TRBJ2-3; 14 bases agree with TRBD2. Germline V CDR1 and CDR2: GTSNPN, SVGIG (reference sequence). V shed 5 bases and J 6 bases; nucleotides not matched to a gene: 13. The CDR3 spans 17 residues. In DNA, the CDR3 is TGTGCCTGGGCCACGGGACTAGCGGGAGTCGATGGGGATACGCAGTATTTT. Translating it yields CAWATGLAGVDGDTQYF.

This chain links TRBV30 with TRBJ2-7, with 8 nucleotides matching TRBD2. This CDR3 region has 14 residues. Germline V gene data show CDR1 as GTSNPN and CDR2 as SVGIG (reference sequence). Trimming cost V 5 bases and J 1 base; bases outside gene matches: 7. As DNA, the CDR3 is TGTGCCTGGGACCTGGCGGGAGGATCCTACGAGCAGTACTTC. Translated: CAWDLAGGSYEQYF.

The CDR3 region has the DNA TGCAGCGGCAGACTAGTGGCAGATACGCAGTATTTT. Translation: CSGRLVADTQYF. V usage is TRBV29-1 and J usage is TRBJ2-3, with D possibly being TRBD2 (6 bases). Trimming left V 7 bases short and J 4 bases short, with 12 bases between. CDR3 length equals 12 residues. The germline V gene has CDR1 SQVTM and CDR2 ANQGSEA.

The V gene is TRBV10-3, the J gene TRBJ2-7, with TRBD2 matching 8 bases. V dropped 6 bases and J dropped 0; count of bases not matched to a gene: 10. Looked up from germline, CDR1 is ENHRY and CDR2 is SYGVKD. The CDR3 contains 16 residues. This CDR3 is CAIRAPRSGGSYEQYF. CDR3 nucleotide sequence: TGTGCCATCAGAGCGCCGCGCAGCGGGGGCTCCTACGAGCAGTACTTC.